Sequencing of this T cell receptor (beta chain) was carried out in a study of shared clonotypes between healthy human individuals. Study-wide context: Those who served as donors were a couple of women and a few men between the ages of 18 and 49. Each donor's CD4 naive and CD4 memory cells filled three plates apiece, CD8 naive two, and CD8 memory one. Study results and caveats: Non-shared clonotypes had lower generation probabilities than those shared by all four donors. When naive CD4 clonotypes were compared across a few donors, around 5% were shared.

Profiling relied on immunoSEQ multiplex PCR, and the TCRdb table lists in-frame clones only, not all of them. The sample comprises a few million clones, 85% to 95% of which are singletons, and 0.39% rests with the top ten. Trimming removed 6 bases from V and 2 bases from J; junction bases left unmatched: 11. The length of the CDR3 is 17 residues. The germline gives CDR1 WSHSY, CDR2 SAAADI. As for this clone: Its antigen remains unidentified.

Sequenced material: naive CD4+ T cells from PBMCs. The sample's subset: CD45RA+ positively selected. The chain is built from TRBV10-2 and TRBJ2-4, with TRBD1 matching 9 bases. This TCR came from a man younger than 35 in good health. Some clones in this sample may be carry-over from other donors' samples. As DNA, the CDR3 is TGCGCCAGCAGCCCCGTTACGGGACAGGGAACCAAAAACATTCAGTACTTC. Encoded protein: CASSPVTGQGTKNIQYF.